The 2 T cell receptor beta chains below were found in one sample sequenced in a study of blood T cells in healthy people across ages. Sample-barcoded 5' priming and a J-beta primer mix drove a second PCR of 7 to 11 cycles. TCRdb re-derived calls from the 5' RACE reads in MiXCR, one entry per CDR3 protein. The sample has fewer than 2,000,000 distinct CDR3 sequences; about 39% are singletons. Sequences were obtained from blood. The receptors here all came from a human donor in good health.

This sequence joins TRBV28 and TRBJ2-7; D possibly corresponds to TRBD2 (5 bases). Germline V gene lookup returns CDR1 MDHEN and CDR2 SYDVKM. CDR3 length: 13 amino acids. With 2 bases removed from V and 7 bases from J, the gap between germline ends came to 12 bases. Here the CDR3 DNA reads TGTGCCAGCAGTTTAGTATGGGGAGAAGAGCAGTACTTC. It is translated as CASSLVWGEEQYF.

This chain links TRBV7-2 with TRBJ2-4; D is uncertain. From germline, CDR1 is SGHTA and CDR2 FQGNSA. With 1 base removed from V and 1 base from J, the gap between germline ends came to 11 bases. The CDR3 totals 16 residues. Here the CDR3 reads CASSLEVWVAKNIQYF. The DNA of the CDR3 is TGTGCCAGCAGCTTAGAGGTGTGGGTGGCCAAAAACATTCAGTACTTC.